This record concerns one T cell receptor (beta chain) sequence. The antigen remains unidentified. The authors distributed each subset's genomic DNA evenly over several immunoSEQ plates. Here immunoSEQ multiplex PCR was the method, and the copy in TCRdb shows in-frame clones only, minus some. This table holds 2,500,000 or so clones, 90% to 95% found once. This entry comes from a study of shared clonotypes between healthy human individuals. The study's findings and limits: What rarefaction showed was incomplete sorted-subset sequencing despite large depth. In contrast to clonotypes shared by all four donors, non-shared clonotypes had lower generation probabilities.

The sequence was obtained from a man aged 18-30 years in good health. Some clones in this sample may be carry-over from other donors' samples. Sequencing used naive CD4+ T cells from PBMCs. Subset of the sample: CD45RA+ positively selected.

As DNA, the CDR3 is TGTGCCAGCAGTTACCAACAGCCCAGGGGCCACACTGAAGCTTTCTTT. Protein: CASSYQQPRGHTEAFF. The rearrangement uses TRBV6-5 and TRBJ1-1; TRBD1 is a possible D gene (6 bases). Germline V gives CDR1 MNHEY, CDR2 SVGAGI. Trimming pared 2 bases from V and 3 bases from J, leaving 16 bases between. This CDR3 is 16 amino acids long.